The 13 T cell receptor beta chains in this list originate from one sample, sequenced in a study of blood T cells in healthy people across ages. Primers used in a second PCR of roughly 6 to 11 cycles were a sample-barcoded 5' primer and a J-beta primer mix. TCRdb reanalysed the 5' RACE reads using MiXCR and keeps one entry per CDR3 protein. The top ten clones hold around 9.6% of a sample with about 840,000 distinct CDR3 sequences, just under 30% of them seen once. These sequences were also reported in another study, on T cells of mothers and their children.

The source material was blood. These receptors all stem from a woman between 35 and 50 years old in good health.

With respect to this clonotype: A read error is possible here, since a much larger clone lies one base away. V gene TRBV9 combines with J gene TRBJ2-5; possibly TRBD2 for D (5 bases). The DNA end lines up better with TRBJ2-1; the J call may be wrong. CDR3 length: 15 amino acids. Germline lookup yields CDR1 SGDLS and CDR2 YYNGEE. DNA of the CDR3: TGTGCCAGCAGCGCCGGAGGACTTTCAAAAGAGACCCAGTTCTTC. It is translated as CASSAGGLSKETQFF.

The chain employs TRBV13 and TRBJ2-5; 7 bases agree with TRBD1. V dropped 4 bases and J dropped 4; count of bases not matched to a gene: 6. The germline CDR1 and CDR2 sequences are PRHDT and FYEKMQ (reference sequence). The CDR3 runs to 14 residues. CDR3 loop: CASSWGQIGETQYF. In nucleotides, the CDR3 is TGTGCCAGCAGCTGGGGACAGATAGGAGAGACCCAGTACTTC.

This clonotype was recorded many times. The J gene is TRBJ2-5, the V gene TRBV20-1, with 16 nucleotides matching TRBD2. The length of the CDR3 is 20 residues. After removal of 3 bases from V and 1 base from J, the junction contained 14 bases not matched to a gene. From germline, CDR1 is DFQATT and CDR2 SNEGSKA (reference sequence). The CDR3 DNA is TGCAGTGCTAGCCCGATACCGGGACTAGCGGGGGGGCCAACCCAAGAGACCCAGTACTTC. Encoded protein: CSASPIPGLAGGPTQETQYF.

This clonotype has a handful of counts. V gene TRBV7-6 combines with J gene TRBJ1-4, with 10 bases lining up with TRBD1. The length of the CDR3 is 14 residues. Germline CDR1 SGHVS, CDR2 FNYEAQ. The J segment lost 6 bases and the V segment lost 4 bases, leaving 2 bases of the junction unmatched. The DNA for the CDR3 is TGTGCCAGCAGCTGGGGGACAGGGGATGAAAAACTGTTTTTT. Translated: CASSWGTGDEKLFF.

V and J are TRBV7-8 and TRBJ1-5; D is uncertain. The CDR3 covers 15 residues. Per the germline V gene, CDR1 is SGHVS and CDR2 is FQNEAQ. V lost 3 bases to trimming and J lost 8 bases, with 17 bases between them. The CDR3 protein is CASSLGSLRGEPQHF. The CDR3 region has the DNA TGTGCCAGCAGCTTGGGGTCCCTCCGCGGCGAGCCCCAGCATTTT.

This clonotype was counted a single time. CDR3 bases: TGTGCCAGCAGCTTGGGGGCCGGGACAGGGGCCCACGAGCAGTACTTC. This translates into CASSLGAGTGAHEQYF. V and J are TRBV5-5 and TRBJ2-7; 10 bases line up with TRBD1. Germline values: CDR1 SGHKS, CDR2 YYEKEE (reference sequence). CDR3 length: 16 amino acids. V lost 0 bases to trimming and J lost 5 bases; unmatched junction nucleotides: 8.

This sequence joins TRBV5-1 and TRBJ2-7; possible D gene TRBD1, 5 bases. Germline values: CDR1 SGHRS, CDR2 YFSETQ. V lost 4 bases to trimming and J lost 2 bases, with 16 bases between them. The CDR3 loop spans 15 amino acids. CDR3 coding DNA: TGCGCCAGCAGCATGGAACCCGCAGGGACCTACGAGCAGTACTTC. Amino acids: CASSMEPAGTYEQYF.

This clonotype occurred a few times. This chain connects TRBV19 to TRBJ2-1; D might be TRBD2 (6 bases). Trimming took 8 bases from V and 2 from J, leaving 16 bases between them. This CDR3 has 15 residues. Germline V CDR1 and CDR2: LNHDA, SQIVND (reference sequence). DNA of the CDR3: TGTGCCAGTGCCGCGGGGCGGGGACCCTACAATGAGCAGTTCTTC. Its protein product is CASAAGRGPYNEQFF.

This sequence joins TRBV29-1 and TRBJ2-1; no definite D call. Germline CDR1 SQVTM, CDR2 ANQGSEA. V gave up 3 bases and J gave up 2 bases, with 8 bases separating them. The CDR3 runs 13 residues. The CDR3 is CSVDSEAYNEQFF. CDR3 nucleotide sequence: TGCAGCGTTGATTCCGAAGCCTACAATGAGCAGTTCTTC.

V is TRBV5-1 and J is TRBJ2-3, with D unclear. Germline V gene data show CDR1 as SGHRS and CDR2 as YFSETQ. CDR3 length equals 12 residues. V lost 6 bases to trimming and J lost 5 bases, with 10 bases between them. For the CDR3, the DNA is TGCGCCAGCATTTACGTTCGAGATACGCAGTATTTT. It yields the protein CASIYVRDTQYF. Supplemented by reference TRBV5-1 and TRBJ2-3, the full variable domain reads KAGVTQTPRYLIKTRGQQVTLSCSPISGHRSVSWYQQTPGQGLQFLFEYFSETQRNKGNFPGRFSGRQFSNSRSEMNVSTLELGDSALYLCASIYVRDTQYFGPGTRLTVL.

The V gene is TRBV7-2, the J gene TRBJ2-3; D may correspond to TRBD1 or TRBD2 (6 bases each). The germline CDR1 and CDR2 sequences are SGHTA and FQGNSA. Trimming removed 3 bases at V and 6 bases at J, with 13 bases between. CDR3 length equals 14 residues. CDR3 protein: CASSFVRGRDTQYF. CDR3 nucleotides: TGTGCCAGCAGCTTCGTAAGGGGGAGGGATACGCAGTATTTT.

This clonotype was observed a handful of times. The gene calls are TRBV5-8 and TRBJ1-4; TRBD1 matches at 7 bases. V shed 5 bases and J 5 bases; nucleotides not matched to a gene: 12. The CDR3 consists of 16 residues. Looked up from germline, CDR1 is SGHTS and CDR2 is YDEGEE. The CDR3 sequence is CASSFGQATINEKLFF. Here the CDR3 DNA reads TGTGCCAGCAGTTTTGGACAGGCGACGATCAATGAAAAACTGTTTTTT.

This clonotype was seen just once. The V call is TRBV7-3, the J call TRBJ2-3; 8 bases map to TRBD2. V lost 0 bases to trimming and J lost 2 bases; unmatched junction nucleotides: 4. The germline V gene has CDR1 SGHTA and CDR2 FQGTGA. This CDR3 has 16 amino acids. This chain's CDR3 is CASSLTEGLVTDTQYF. DNA of the CDR3: TGTGCCAGCAGCTTAACTGAGGGACTAGTCACAGATACGCAGTATTTT.